One and the same sample provided the 27 T cell receptor beta chains below, sequenced in a study of radiotherapy plus CTLA-4 blockade in lung cancer. Data came from immunoSEQ multiplex PCR; TCRdb stores just in-frame clones and leaves some out. The sample includes tens of thousands of clones, about four fifths of them seen just once. This specimen consisted of peripheral blood, obtained from a patient treated with radiotherapy plus ipilimumab. The receptors were sampled from a human donor with non-small cell lung cancer who had a complete response to radiotherapy plus ipilimumab.

The chain has TRBV4-1 and TRBJ2-5; tentative D call: TRBD1 (5 bases). The CDR3 length is 13 residues. CDR1 is MGHRA, CDR2 YSYEKL, per germline. The germline V and J ends were trimmed by 4 bases and 2 bases, with 8 bases remaining between them. CDR3 sequence reads: CASSRWTQETQYF. The CDR3 DNA reads as TGCGCCAGCAGCCGTTGGACACAAGAGACCCAGTACTTC.

This sequence joins TRBV9 and TRBJ1-1, with D possibly TRBD1 on 5 matching bases. This CDR3 region has 12 residues. Germline V gene lookup returns CDR1 SGDLS and CDR2 YYNGEE. Trimming cost V 2 bases and J 7 bases, with 9 bases left between them. This CDR3 is CASSVGGGEAFF. For the CDR3, the DNA is TGTGCCAGCAGCGTCGGGGGGGGTGAAGCTTTCTTT.

The chain combines TRBV28 with TRBJ2-1, with D maybe TRBD1 (5 bases). Germline assignment: CDR1 MDHEN and CDR2 SYDVKM. The CDR3 sequence is 13 residues long. V dropped 2 bases and J dropped 9 bases, with 11 bases sitting between them. The CDR3 here is CASSLLGGAEQFF. DNA of the CDR3: TGTGCCAGCAGTTTACTCGGTGGGGCTGAGCAGTTCTTC.

This clone came up once. The chain recombines TRBV11-3 with TRBJ2-5, with 8 bases lining up with TRBD2. The CDR3 contains 16 residues. Unmatched junction bases numbered 12, after V lost 4 bases and J lost 5 bases. Germline loops: CDR1 SGHNT, CDR2 YENEEA. CDR3 residues: CASSSMSAGARETQYF. CDR3 sequence (DNA): TGTGCCAGCAGCTCAATGTCAGCGGGGGCTAGGGAGACCCAGTACTTC.

This clone has only a few counts. This sequence joins TRBV18 and TRBJ1-1, with TRBD1 matching over 7 bases. Trimming took 3 bases from V and 6 from J; bases not matched to a gene: 10. The germline V gene encodes CDR1 KGHSH and CDR2 LQKENI. The CDR3 consists of 15 residues. Here the CDR3 reads CASSPLQGIGAEAFF. Here the CDR3 DNA reads TGTGCCAGCTCACCTTTACAGGGGATAGGGGCTGAAGCTTTCTTT.

The chain couples TRBV27 to TRBJ2-3, with 8 bases identical to TRBD2. CDR3 size: 15 residues. V lost 3 bases and J lost 0; bases outside the gene matches: 2. Per germline, CDR1 MNHEY and CDR2 SMNVEV (reference sequence). The CDR3 loop is CASSFSGASTDTQYF. The CDR3 bases are TGTGCCAGCAGTTTTAGCGGGGCTAGCACAGATACGCAGTATTTT.

The chain combines TRBV27 with TRBJ2-2, with a tentative D call TRBD1 (5 bases). This CDR3 spans 16 amino acids. Germline lookup yields CDR1 MNHEY and CDR2 SMNVEV (reference sequence). V lost 5 bases and J 4 bases, leaving 17 bases between the germline ends. CDR3 amino acids: CASSVFLDQGTGELFF. Here the CDR3 DNA reads TGTGCCAGCAGTGTATTCCTTGACCAGGGCACCGGGGAGCTGTTTTTT.

This clone turned up a few times. The chain combines TRBV5-1 with TRBJ2-5, with 9 bases lining up with TRBD2. J lost 1 base, V lost 0 bases, and 4 bases had no gene match. The germline CDR1 and CDR2 sequences are SGHRS and YFSETQ. The CDR3 has 16 amino acids. The CDR3 region is CASSLEGRGGQETQYF. The CDR3, as DNA: TGCGCCAGCAGCTTGGAGGGGCGGGGGGGCCAAGAGACCCAGTACTTC. The whole variable domain, remainder taken from reference TRBV5-1 and TRBJ2-5, is KAGVTQTPRYLIKTRGQQVTLSCSPISGHRSVSWYQQTPGQGLQFLFEYFSETQRNKGNFPGRFSGRQFSNSRSEMNVSTLELGDSALYLCASSLEGRGGQETQYFGPGTRLLVL.

As to this clone: The junction departs from germline at one end; a sequencing error may be responsible. The sample holds other DNA sequences that translate to the same CDR3. The chain employs TRBV18 and TRBJ2-5; TRBD1 might be the D (6 bases). Germline V gene sequence: CDR1 KGHSH, CDR2 LQKENI. The CDR3 is made up of 15 amino acids. The CDR3 here is CASSPLEGQQETQYF. CDR3 nucleotide sequence: TGTGCCAGTTCACCCCTAGAGGGACAACAAGAGACCCAGTACTTC.

The rearrangement links TRBV7-2 to TRBJ1-1; D not certain. Trimming removed 5 bases from V and 1 base from J, with 8 bases in between. The length of the CDR3 is 13 residues. The germline V gene has CDR1 SGHTA and CDR2 FQGNSA. CDR3 loop: CASSTHRNTEAFF. CDR3 coding DNA: TGTGCCAGCAGCACACACCGGAACACTGAAGCTTTCTTT.

The CDR3, as DNA: TGTGCCACCAGCAGAGAAGACTTTTCCTACGAGCAGTACTTC. This sequence encodes CATSREDFSYEQYF. V usage is TRBV15 and J usage is TRBJ2-5; D not resolved. The better agreement between TRBJ2-7 and the DNA end casts doubt on the J call. Germline CDR1 LNHNV, CDR2 YYDKDF (reference sequence). CDR3 length equals 14 residues.

The chain recombines TRBV7-2 with TRBJ1-2; D is possibly TRBD1 (6 bases). CDR1 and CDR2 from the germline V gene are SGHTA and FQGNSA. This CDR3 has 13 amino acids. V gave up 5 bases and J gave up 5 bases, with 12 bases separating them. In DNA, the CDR3 is TGTGCCAGCAGCCCGGACAGTGGTTATGGCTACACCTTC. Translating gives CASSPDSGYGYTF.

The genes are TRBV7-8 and TRBJ2-1, with D perhaps matching TRBD1 (5 bases). The V gene's germline CDR1 is SGHVS and CDR2 FQNEAQ. CDR3 length equals 15 residues. The germline V and J ends were trimmed by 1 base and 2 bases, with 9 bases remaining between them. The CDR3 here is CASSLVGAPYNEQFF. The CDR3 nucleotides read TGTGCCAGCAGCTTAGTAGGGGCCCCCTACAATGAGCAGTTCTTC. The full variable domain, in which reference TRBV7-8 and TRBJ2-1 provide the parts outside the CDR3, is GAGVSQSPRYKVAKRGQDVALRCDPISGHVSLFWYQQALGQGPEFLTYFQNEAQLDKSGLPSDRFFAERPEGSVSTLKIQRTQQEDSAVYLCASSLVGAPYNEQFFGPGTRLTVL.

The V and J genes are TRBV5-1 and TRBJ1-4; 9 bases map to TRBD1. Per germline, CDR1 SGHRS and CDR2 YFSETQ. The CDR3 loop spans 14 amino acids. V gave up 0 bases and J gave up 9 bases; unmatched junction bases: 3. The CDR3, as DNA: TGCGCCAGCAGCTTGGAAGGGACAGGGAAAAAACTGTTTTTT. It specifies CASSLEGTGKKLFF.

The rearrangement links TRBV4-3 to TRBJ2-5; TRBD2 agrees at 13 bases. After removal of 4 bases from V and 5 bases from J, the junction contained 7 bases not matched to a gene. CDR3 length: 16 amino acids. Germline-derived CDR1 and CDR2 are LGHNA and YSLEER. The CDR3 coding sequence is TGCGCCAGCAGCCGCGGACTAGCGGGAGTAGCGGAGACCCAGTACTTC. Amino acids: CASSRGLAGVAETQYF.

V is TRBV7-2 and J is TRBJ2-7; D unclear. This CDR3 has 14 residues. Trimming removed 3 bases from V and 0 bases from J, with 9 bases in between. Germline CDR1 is SGHTA and CDR2 is FQGNSA. Here the CDR3 DNA reads TGTGCCAGCAGCTTTGATTCCAGCTCCTACGAGCAGTACTTC. Its translation is CASSFDSSSYEQYF.

This clone has more than one count but fewer than ten. The V call is TRBV10-1, the J call TRBJ1-5; TRBD1 might be the D (5 bases). Germline assignment: CDR1 WNHNN and CDR2 SYGVQD (reference sequence). The CDR3 extends over 13 amino acids. V lost 5 bases, J lost 6 bases, and 11 bases lay in between. CDR3 nucleotide sequence: TGCGCCAGCAGTCCAGGGTGGGGTCAGCCCCAGCATTTT. This encodes CASSPGWGQPQHF.

The rearrangement uses TRBV2 and TRBJ2-2; D uncertain. The CDR3 spans 14 residues. The germline V and J ends were trimmed by 6 bases and 3 bases, with 11 bases remaining between them. The germline CDR1 and CDR2 sequences are SNHLY and FYNNEI. CDR3 coding DNA: TGTGCCAGCAGCCCATTGAGTTACACCGGGGAGCTGTTTTTT. Its protein product is CASSPLSYTGELFF.

This clone came up once. J is TRBJ2-1 and V is TRBV27; no clear D gene. The CDR3 runs to 17 residues. Germline V gene lookup returns CDR1 MNHEY and CDR2 SMNVEV (reference sequence). Trimming removed 7 bases at V and 0 bases at J, with 19 bases between. The CDR3 here is CASTGGKSGYSYNEQFF. In DNA, the CDR3 is TGTGCCAGCACCGGCGGTAAGTCCGGCTACTCCTACAATGAGCAGTTCTTC.

This chain joins TRBV11-2 and TRBJ2-5; D not certain. Trimming cost V 3 bases and J 4 bases, with 15 bases left between them. From germline, CDR1 is SGHAT and CDR2 FQNNGV. The CDR3 contains 15 residues. The CDR3 region is CASSFLSDPGETQYF. In DNA form, the CDR3 reads TGTGCCAGCAGCTTCCTATCTGACCCAGGAGAGACCCAGTACTTC.

The rearrangement links TRBV13 to TRBJ1-4; no clear D. The CDR3 covers 15 residues. The germline gives CDR1 PRHDT, CDR2 FYEKMQ (reference sequence). V dropped 5 bases and J dropped 1 base, with 11 bases sitting between them. CDR3 sequence reads: CASSLKRETNEKLFF. DNA of the CDR3: TGTGCCAGCAGCCTCAAAAGAGAAACTAATGAAAAACTGTTTTTT.

The chain has TRBV29-1 and TRBJ2-2; D call uncertain. The V end was cut by 5 bases, the J end by 7 bases, with 8 bases between. Germline CDR1 SQVTM, CDR2 ANQGSEA. CDR3 length equals 11 residues. The chain's CDR3 is CSVNSFGELFF. The CDR3 coding sequence is TGCAGCGTTAACAGCTTCGGGGAGCTGTTTTTT.

V usage is TRBV30 and J usage is TRBJ1-6; unclear D gene. The CDR3 sequence is 15 residues long. Trimming stripped 3 bases from V and 0 bases from J, with 9 bases between. Germline lookup yields CDR1 GTSNPN and CDR2 SVGIG (reference sequence). CDR3 protein: CAWRKESSYNSPLHF. CDR3 DNA: TGTGCCTGGAGGAAGGAGAGCTCCTATAATTCACCCCTCCACTTT.

A few counts support this clone. The rearrangement links TRBV12-5 to TRBJ1-1; D ambiguous. CDR1 LGHNT and CDR2 FRNRAP come from the germline V gene. The V end lost 2 bases, the J end lost 1 base, and 5 bases lay between the germline ends. This CDR3 is 13 amino acids long. The CDR3 loop reads CASGLPQNTEAFF. CDR3 coding DNA: TGTGCTAGTGGTTTGCCCCAGAACACTGAAGCTTTCTTT.

DNA for the CDR3: TGTGCCAGCAGCACAATGGGGAGCTCCTACGAGCAGTACTTC. This sequence encodes CASSTMGSSYEQYF. The chain recombines TRBV9 with TRBJ2-7; TRBD2 might be the D (5 bases). The V gene lost 4 bases and the J gene lost 0 bases, with 11 bases spanning the gap. CDR1 and CDR2 from the germline V gene are SGDLS and YYNGEE. The CDR3 consists of 14 residues. The complete variable domain, with remaining parts taken from reference TRBV9 and TRBJ2-7, reads DSGVTQTPKHLITATGQRVTLRCSPRSGDLSVYWYQQSLDQGLQFLIQYYNGEERAKGNILERFSAQQFPDLHSELNLSSLELGDSALYFCASSTMGSSYEQYFGPGTRLTVT.

J is TRBJ1-1 and V is TRBV5-6; maybe TRBD1 (5 bases). The germline CDR1 and CDR2 sequences are SGHDT and YYEEEE. CDR3 size: 14 residues. V was clipped by 0 bases and J by 3 bases, with 9 bases between them. CDR3 coding DNA: TGTGCCAGCAGCTTGGGGCAACAGGACACTGAAGCTTTCTTT. Translation gives CASSLGQQDTEAFF.

This clone was observed a handful of times. V is TRBV15 and J is TRBJ2-6; no clear D gene. Germline V CDR1 and CDR2: LNHNV, YYDKDF (reference sequence). V lost 5 bases and J lost 0, with 11 bases in between. The CDR3 covers 16 residues. Written as DNA, the CDR3 is TGTGCCACCAGCTCCAACTTTTTCTCTGGGGCCAACGTCCTGACTTTC. Its protein is CATSSNFFSGANVLTF.